This T cell receptor (beta chain) was sequenced in a study of T cell repertoires in cytomegalovirus infection. Study summary: Through public TCR beta signatures, both CMV infection and matching HLA type were indicated.

In this sample, this clonotype turned up many times. Its antigen is not known. Per the germline V gene, CDR1 is MDHEN and CDR2 is SYDVKM. Trimming left V 2 bases short and J 7 bases short, with 15 bases between. This CDR3 has 14 amino acids. Study-level points and caveats: Dominating the ex vivo response were TCR beta clonotypes that were CMV-specific and HLA-C-restricted.

TCRdb reprocessed the reads via MiXCR and lists one record per CDR3 protein. Counted here are more than 150,000 distinct CDR3 sequences, 20% to 25% occurring once; the ten biggest clones make up about 10%. Sequenced sample: PBMCs. The chain recombines TRBV28 with TRBJ2-7; a possible D gene is TRBD2 (5 bases). The receptor was derived from a human donor in good health (CMV status not recorded). Some clones in this sample may be carry-over from other donors' samples. The DNA of the CDR3 is TGTGCCAGCAGTTTACGAGGGATGTACGAGGAGCAGTACTTC. This translates into CASSLRGMYEEQYF.